The present TCR beta chain was sequenced within a study of response to subunit inactivated influenza vaccine. Overall study results and limits: The authors proposed limited new T cell recruitment per seasonal influenza vaccination.

Germline assignment: CDR1 ENHRY and CDR2 SYGVKD. Trimming shortened V by 2 bases and J by 0 bases, and 11 bases separated the two germline ends. This CDR3 contains 16 residues. TCRdb ran MiXCR on the RT-PCR reads and lists one entry per CDR3 protein. The data show 650,000 to 800,000 distinct CDR3 sequences, approximately 17% seen once. Details on this clonotype: Its antigen is as yet unknown.

The rearrangement joins TRBV10-3 to TRBJ2-1, with D possibly being TRBD2 (6 bases). The TCR was taken from a man aged 50-59 years who received an inactivated influenza vaccine. The source was PBMCs from blood, collected 4 to 6 days after vaccination. The CDR3 reads CAISEEGGNSYNEQFF. The CDR3 DNA follows: TGTGCCATCAGTGAGGAGGGCGGGAACTCCTACAATGAGCAGTTCTTC.